Listed below are T cell receptor beta chains from one sample, sequenced in a study of cytomegalovirus exposure and HLA in healthy donors. TCRdb's copy holds only in-frame clones and misses some; the assay was immunoSEQ multiplex PCR. Here the sample spans some 99,000 clones, about two thirds being singletons. Material for sequencing was PBMCs. Receptor source: a woman in her seventies in good health and CMV-seropositive. The CDR3 runs from the conserved cysteine through the conserved F or W. The D gene is left open where the match is weak. Size tells how often a clone was seen (once, few, many) or the class of an expanded clone, and some rows leave it out.

J gene,clone size,CDR3 length,V gene,D gene,CDR3 protein,CDR3 DNA
TRBJ2-2,.,17,TRBV4-2,.,CASSQDSDLPNTGELFF,TGTGCCAGCAGCCAAGATAGCGACTTACCGAACACCGGGGAGCTGTTTTTT
TRBJ1-4,.,13,TRBV18,.,CASSPLAGEKLFF,TGTGCCAGCTCACCACTAGCGGGAGAAAAACTGTTTTTT
TRBJ2-2,.,18,TRBV19,TRBD2,CASSIGLAGGTNTGELFF,TGTGCCAGTAGTATTGGCCTAGCGGGGGGCACCAACACCGGGGAGCTGTTTTTT
TRBJ1-4,.,14,TRBV7-2,TRBD1,CASSATGAGEKLFF,TGTGCCAGCAGCGCGACAGGGGCTGGTGAAAAACTGTTTTTT
TRBJ2-5,.,14,TRBV7-2,.,CASSRSLQRETQYF,TGTGCCAGCAGTAGATCCCTCCAGCGAGAGACCCAGTACTTC
TRBJ2-5,.,13,TRBV10-3,TRBD2,CAISEAGTETQYF,TGTGCCATCAGTGAAGCGGGAACAGAGACCCAGTACTTC
TRBJ1-5,.,13,TRBV30,.,CAWSKQGNQPQHF,TGTGCCTGGAGTAAACAAGGCAATCAGCCCCAGCATTTT
TRBJ2-7,.,13,TRBV6-6,.,CASSMTESYEQYF,TGTGCCAGCAGTATGACAGAATCCTACGAGCAGTACTTC
TRBJ2-5,.,12,TRBV7-7,.,CASSLVGETQYF,TGTGCCAGCAGCCTTGTCGGGGAGACCCAGTACTTC
TRBJ2-3,.,14,TRBV11-3,TRBD1,CASSTGQGWNTQYF,TGTGCCAGCAGCACCGGACAGGGGTGGAATACGCAGTATTTT
TRBJ1-2,.,13,TRBV4-3,.,CASSQSGASGYTF,TGCGCCAGCAGCCAATCAGGGGCGAGTGGCTACACCTTC
TRBJ2-7,.,14,TRBV7-2,.,CASSPGAQGYEQYF,TGTGCCAGCAGCCCGGGCGCGCAGGGCTACGAGCAGTACTTC
TRBJ1-6,.,14,TRBV19,.,CASSSGGDNSPLHF,TGTGCCAGTAGTAGTGGGGGCGATAATTCACCCCTCCACTTT
TRBJ2-1,few,16,TRBV29-1,TRBD2,CSVRLAGGPDYNEQFF,TGCAGCGTTAGACTAGCGGGGGGGCCGGACTACAATGAGCAGTTCTTC
TRBJ1-1,few,16,TRBV5-1,.,CASSFAPGGVNTEAFF,TGCGCCAGCAGCTTTGCCCCGGGGGGCGTGAACACTGAAGCTTTCTTT
TRBJ2-3,.,16,TRBV18,TRBD1,CASSPLTGNPTDTQYF,TGTGCCAGCTCACCATTGACAGGGAATCCCACAGATACGCAGTATTTT
TRBJ1-3,.,16,TRBV5-1,.,CASSLGDPGFGNTIYF,TGCGCCAGCAGCTTGGGAGATCCAGGGTTTGGAAACACCATATATTTT
TRBJ2-2,few,15,TRBV19,TRBD2,CASTEGGGYTGELFF,TGTGCCAGTACCGAGGGCGGGGGTTACACCGGGGAGCTGTTTTTT
TRBJ2-1,.,12,TRBV19,.,CASSPQYNEQFF,TGTGCCAGTAGCCCCCAGTACAATGAGCAGTTCTTC
TRBJ2-2,.,14,TRBV6-4,.,CASSEEVRSGELFF,TGTGCCAGCAGTGAAGAGGTTCGCTCCGGGGAGCTGTTTTTT
TRBJ2-1,few,16,TRBV6-4,TRBD2,CASSAVSGGAGNEQFF,TGTGCCAGCAGTGCGGTTAGCGGGGGGGCGGGGAATGAGCAGTTCTTC
TRBJ1-2,.,14,TRBV7-8,.,CASSLAEGVYGYTF,TGTGCCAGCAGCTTAGCTGAGGGCGTTTATGGCTACACCTTC
TRBJ2-1,.,12,TRBV30,.,CAWSPISHEQFF,TGTGCCTGGAGTCCCATTTCCCATGAGCAGTTCTTC
TRBJ2-5,once,14,TRBV6-1,.,CATFGGGAGETQYF,TGTGCCACCTTTGGTGGGGGGGCAGGGGAGACCCAGTACTTC